The rows below give T cell receptor beta chains drawn from one sample of a study of T-cell reconstitution after alpha-beta-depleted transplantation in children. TCRdb reanalysed the PCR reads using MiXCR and keeps one entry per CDR3 protein. This sample has about 610,000 distinct CDR3 sequences, with over 9.5% found just once. Material: PBMCs from the stem cell graft donor, obtained from the stem cell graft. The receptor source for this set is a human donor who donated a stem cell graft to a child with acute myeloid leukemia. Each CDR3 is given with its conserved first and last residue. A D gene is named only where the DNA matches it firmly. Part of the rows lack a size; the others show once, few, many or a class for expanded clones.

D: .; size: .; J: TRBJ2-1; length: 15; V: TRBV3-1; CDR3: CASSQEEASYNEQFF; DNA: TGTGCCAGCAGCCAAGAGGAAGCCTCCTACAATGAGCAGTTCTTC
D: TRBD2; size: many; J: TRBJ2-1; length: 16; V: TRBV4-3; CDR3: CASSQPSGRALNEQFF; DNA: TGCGCCAGCAGCCAACCAAGCGGGAGGGCGCTAAATGAGCAGTTCTTC
D: .; size: few; J: TRBJ1-5; length: 16; V: TRBV6-2/TRBV6-3; CDR3: CASSYLYREGNQPQHF; DNA: TGTGCCAGCAGTTACTTATACAGGGAGGGAAATCAGCCCCAGCATTTT
D: .; size: .; J: TRBJ2-3; length: 14; V: TRBV3-1; CDR3: CASSLRAGTDTQYF; DNA: TGTGCCAGCAGCCTGAGGGCAGGTACAGATACGCAGTATTTT
D: .; size: many; J: TRBJ2-3; length: 15; V: TRBV6-5; CDR3: CASSYFGEGTDTQYF; DNA: TGTGCCAGCAGTTACTTCGGAGAGGGTACAGATACGCAGTATTTT
D: .; size: many; J: TRBJ2-3; length: 18; V: TRBV7-8; CDR3: CASSLVPPGTYGTDTQYF; DNA: TGTGCCAGCAGCTTAGTCCCGCCCGGGACTTACGGCACAGATACGCAGTATTTT
D: .; size: many; J: TRBJ2-3; length: 16; V: TRBV5-1; CDR3: CASSLKTSPSTDTQYF; DNA: TGCGCCAGCAGCTTGAAGACGTCTCCTAGCACAGATACGCAGTATTTT
D: .; size: few; J: TRBJ1-5; length: 14; V: TRBV20-1; CDR3: CSAKWSASNQPQHF; DNA: TGCAGTGCTAAGTGGTCAGCTAGCAATCAGCCCCAGCATTTT
D: .; size: few; J: TRBJ1-2; length: 11; V: TRBV29-1; CDR3: CSVLYRAGYTF; DNA: TGCAGCGTTCTTTACAGGGCTGGCTACACCTTC
D: TRBD1; size: .; J: TRBJ2-7; length: 12; V: TRBV29-1; CDR3: CSVLDRAAEQYF; DNA: TGCAGCGTCCTTGACAGGGCCGCCGAGCAGTACTTC
D: TRBD1; size: .; J: TRBJ2-7; length: 15; V: TRBV27; CDR3: CASSPGTGLGYEQYF; DNA: TGTGCCAGCAGTCCAGGGACAGGACTTGGCTACGAGCAGTACTTC
D: .; size: few; J: TRBJ2-4; length: 16; V: TRBV3-1; CDR3: CASSQDLRGGENIQYF; DNA: TGTGCCAGCAGCCAAGATCTCAGGGGAGGGGAGAACATTCAGTACTTC
D: .; size: few; J: TRBJ2-3; length: 14; V: TRBV5-1; CDR3: CASKRGSSTDTQYF; DNA: TGCGCCAGCAAAAGGGGATCTAGCACAGATACGCAGTATTTT
D: .; size: few; J: TRBJ2-3; length: 17; V: TRBV20-1; CDR3: CSARDLRHQGSTDTQYF; DNA: TGCAGTGCTAGAGATCTAAGGCACCAGGGGAGCACAGATACGCAGTATTTT
D: .; size: few; J: TRBJ2-3; length: 15; V: TRBV7-7; CDR3: CASSLTGRVADTQYF; DNA: TGTGCTAGCAGCCTGACAGGCAGGGTCGCAGATACGCAGTATTTT
D: .; size: .; J: TRBJ2-3; length: 18; V: TRBV15; CDR3: CATSRERGRGRPDNTQYF; DNA: TGTGCCACCAGCAGAGAGAGGGGTCGGGGGAGGCCCGATAATACGCAGTATTTT
D: .; size: .; J: TRBJ2-1; length: 16; V: TRBV20-1; CDR3: CSARGGVPPLYNEQFF; DNA: TGCAGTGCTAGAGGGGGGGTTCCACCCTTATACAATGAGCAGTTCTTC
D: TRBD2; size: many; J: TRBJ2-1; length: 16; V: TRBV28; CDR3: CASNPIAGGPINEQFF; DNA: TGTGCCAGCAACCCGATAGCGGGAGGGCCGATTAATGAGCAGTTCTTC
D: TRBD1; size: few; J: TRBJ2-2; length: 16; V: TRBV6-1; CDR3: CASSELGTGSTGELFF; DNA: TGTGCCAGCAGTGAACTAGGGACAGGGAGTACCGGGGAGCTGTTTTTT
D: .; size: few; J: TRBJ2-3; length: 17; V: TRBV7-3; CDR3: CASSEKAGGSGTDTQYF; DNA: TGTGCCAGCAGCGAGAAAGCTGGGGGGAGTGGCACAGATACGCAGTATTTT
D: .; size: few; J: TRBJ2-7; length: 15; V: TRBV9; CDR3: CASSARGESDYEQYF; DNA: TGTGCCAGCAGCGCGAGGGGAGAGTCAGACTACGAGCAGTACTTC
D: .; size: .; J: TRBJ1-1; length: 12; V: TRBV27; CDR3: CASIQRVSEAFF; DNA: TGTGCCAGCATCCAAAGGGTTTCAGAAGCTTTCTTT
D: .; size: many; J: TRBJ2-7; length: 12; V: TRBV29-1; CDR3: CSVGGNSYEQYF; DNA: TGCAGCGTTGGCGGGAACTCCTACGAGCAGTACTTC
D: TRBD2; size: .; J: TRBJ2-1; length: 15; V: TRBV20-1; CDR3: CSALAGGSQYNEQFF; DNA: TGCAGTGCTTTAGCGGGTGGAAGCCAGTACAATGAGCAGTTCTTC
D: TRBD2; size: few; J: TRBJ2-3; length: 18; V: TRBV3-1; CDR3: CASSQDIAGVLFTDTQYF; DNA: TGTGCCAGCAGCCAAGATATAGCGGGAGTCTTGTTCACAGATACGCAGTATTTT
D: .; size: many; J: TRBJ2-7; length: 15; V: TRBV6-2/TRBV6-3; CDR3: CASSDPGVGRYEQYF; DNA: TGTGCCAGCAGTGACCCGGGCGTGGGGAGGTACGAGCAGTACTTC
D: .; size: few; J: TRBJ1-4; length: 14; V: TRBV5-1; CDR3: CASSLGGVGEKLFF; DNA: TGCGCCAGCAGCTTGGGCGGAGTAGGAGAAAAACTGTTTTTT
D: .; size: few; J: TRBJ2-7; length: 14; V: TRBV20-1; CDR3: CSPQPVERSYEQYF; DNA: TGCAGTCCCCAGCCTGTTGAGCGGTCCTACGAGCAGTACTTC
D: .; size: few; J: TRBJ2-7; length: 16; V: TRBV4-3; CDR3: CANEGVTPRKSYEQYF; DNA: TGCGCTAACGAGGGGGTTACGCCCCGGAAGTCCTACGAGCAGTACTTC
D: TRBD1; size: few; J: TRBJ2-5; length: 13; V: TRBV29-1; CDR3: CSVDWQGAETQYF; DNA: TGCAGCGTTGATTGGCAGGGGGCAGAGACCCAGTACTTC
D: .; size: .; J: TRBJ2-7; length: 13; V: TRBV4-3; CDR3: CASSPTRAEEQYF; DNA: TGCGCCAGCAGCCCGACTAGGGCGGAAGAGCAGTACTTC
D: .; size: .; J: TRBJ1-2; length: 14; V: TRBV10-3; CDR3: CAISEKQGPHGYTF; DNA: TGTGCCATCAGCGAAAAACAGGGTCCGCATGGCTACACCTTC
D: .; size: few; J: TRBJ2-7; length: 16; V: TRBV7-2; CDR3: CASTNSAGTPSYEQYF; DNA: TGTGCCAGCACTAACTCGGCCGGGACTCCCTCCTACGAGCAGTACTTC
D: .; size: few; J: TRBJ2-1; length: 13; V: TRBV29-1; CDR3: CSLGGQTYNEQFF; DNA: TGCAGCCTTGGCGGCCAGACGTACAATGAGCAGTTCTTC
D: TRBD1; size: .; J: TRBJ1-3; length: 14; V: TRBV7-2; CDR3: CASSTQGLGNTIYF; DNA: TGTGCCAGCAGCACACAGGGGCTCGGAAACACCATATATTTT
D: .; size: .; J: TRBJ2-7; length: 17; V: TRBV5-1; CDR3: CASSLGLALDYTYEQYF; DNA: TGCGCCAGCAGCTTAGGCCTAGCGCTAGACTATACCTACGAGCAGTACTTC
D: .; size: .; J: TRBJ1-2; length: 12; V: TRBV12-3/TRBV12-4; CDR3: CASTFKGHGYTF; DNA: TGTGCCAGCACCTTCAAGGGACATGGCTACACCTTC
D: TRBD1; size: .; J: TRBJ2-7; length: 14; V: TRBV20-1; CDR3: CSAGKTGGTYEQYF; DNA: TGCAGTGCGGGCAAGACAGGGGGCACCTACGAGCAGTACTTC
D: .; size: many; J: TRBJ2-7; length: 14; V: TRBV24-1; CDR3: CATSVGRDSYEQYF; DNA: TGTGCCACCAGTGTTGGGAGAGACTCCTACGAGCAGTACTTC
D: .; size: few; J: TRBJ1-3; length: 16; V: TRBV9; CDR3: CASSGGPGGSGNTIYF; DNA: TGTGCCAGCAGCGGGGGACCTGGCGGCTCTGGAAACACCATATATTTT
D: .; size: few; J: TRBJ2-7; length: 14; V: TRBV6-2/TRBV6-3; CDR3: CASSLSRHAYEQYF; DNA: TGTGCCAGCAGTCTATCCAGGCATGCCTACGAGCAGTACTTC
D: .; size: few; J: TRBJ2-7; length: 14; V: TRBV20-1; CDR3: CSGTQGSVAYEQYF; DNA: TGCAGTGGCACACAGGGCTCCGTGGCCTACGAGCAGTACTTC
D: TRBD1; size: few; J: TRBJ1-1; length: 15; V: TRBV7-2; CDR3: CASSLQPQGSTEAFF; DNA: TGTGCCAGCAGCTTACAGCCACAGGGGAGCACTGAAGCTTTCTTT
D: TRBD1; size: few; J: TRBJ2-1; length: 15; V: TRBV5-1; CDR3: CASSLVTGTGNEQFF; DNA: TGCGCCAGCAGTCTAGTCACCGGGACAGGGAATGAGCAGTTCTTC
D: .; size: many; J: TRBJ1-2; length: 14; V: TRBV12-3/TRBV12-4; CDR3: CASSSLGGYYGYTF; DNA: TGTGCCAGCAGTTCCCTGGGGGGGTACTATGGCTACACCTTC